Below are 25 T cell receptor beta chains sequenced from a single sample in a study of blood T cells in healthy people across ages. It was with a sample-barcoded 5' primer and a J-beta primer mix that a second PCR of about 6 to 12 cycles was run. TCRdb redid the calling of the 5' RACE reads with MiXCR, one entry per CDR3 protein. In the table there are about 2 million distinct CDR3 sequences, just under 50% of which are singletons. Sample: blood. The receptors originated from a woman aged 40 to 50 in good health.

A single count supports this clonotype. The V call is TRBV19, the J call TRBJ1-4, with 8 positions matching TRBD1. The CDR3 has 15 residues. The trim removed 4 bases at V and 7 bases at J, leaving 8 bases unmatched. CDR1 LNHDA and CDR2 SQIVND come from the germline V gene (reference sequence). Written as DNA, the CDR3 is TGTGCCAGTAGTAGCTGGACAGGGAGGATTGAAAAACTGTTTTTT. Its protein is CASSSWTGRIEKLFF.

The chain employs TRBV5-5 and TRBJ2-1, with 7 bases matching TRBD2. In germline, CDR1 is SGHKS, CDR2 YYEKEE (reference sequence). V lost 0 bases, J lost 5 bases, and 11 bases stayed unmatched. The CDR3 has 17 residues. The CDR3 DNA follows: TGTGCCAGCAGCTTGGTAGGGGATGGCGGGGGTCACAATGAGCAGTTCTTC. Residues: CASSLVGDGGGHNEQFF.

The DNA of the CDR3 is TGTGCCAGCAGTTTGCCGGCTGACGAGCAGTACTTC. Protein: CASSLPADEQYF. The rearrangement uses TRBV28 and TRBJ2-5; D gene ambiguous. The J call may be wrong; the DNA end is better matched by TRBJ2-7. Germline V gene lookup returns CDR1 MDHEN and CDR2 SYDVKM. The CDR3 extends over 12 amino acids.

The chain carries TRBV7-2 and TRBJ2-2; no firm D call. The CDR3 is 12 amino acids. The germline V gene encodes CDR1 SGHTA and CDR2 FQGNSA. V dropped 4 bases and J dropped 4 bases, with 4 bases sitting between them. In DNA form, the CDR3 reads TGTGCCAGCAGCTCTTTCACCGGGGAGCTGTTTTTT. It yields the protein CASSSFTGELFF.

The chain couples TRBV3-1 to TRBJ1-1, with TRBD1 as a possible D gene (5 bases). Germline V lookup: CDR1 LGHDT, CDR2 YNNKEL (reference sequence). Trimming removed 1 base from V and 7 bases from J, with 7 bases in between. The CDR3 runs to 12 residues. The CDR3 loop is CASSQVGGEAFF. CDR3 DNA sequence: TGTGCCAGCAGCCAAGTGGGGGGTGAAGCTTTCTTT.

This chain uses TRBV7-8 with TRBJ2-7; 8 bases are a match to TRBD1. The germline CDR1 and CDR2 sequences are SGHVS and FQNEAQ. This CDR3 spans 13 amino acids. J was trimmed by 6 bases and V by 5 bases; bases with no gene match: 6. CDR3 region: CASSNQTGAEQYF. DNA of the CDR3: TGTGCCAGCAGCAACCAGACAGGGGCCGAGCAGTACTTC.

This chain links TRBV4-1 with TRBJ1-1, with 7 bases identical to TRBD1. Unmatched junction bases numbered 5, after V lost 1 base and J lost 0 bases. The CDR3 loop spans 16 amino acids. From germline, CDR1 is MGHRA and CDR2 YSYEKL. In nucleotides, the CDR3 is TGCGCCAGCAGCCAAGCCCGGGGACAGCTGAACACTGAAGCTTTCTTT. This translates into CASSQARGQLNTEAFF.

This rearrangement joins TRBV4-3 to TRBJ2-1; either TRBD1 or TRBD2 may supply D (6 bases each). The last part of the DNA fits TRBJ2-7 better; the J call may be wrong. This CDR3 is 16 amino acids long. Germline CDR1 and CDR2: LGHNA and YSLEER. This CDR3 is CASSQGYGWGDNEQYF. In DNA, the CDR3 is TGCGCCAGCAGCCAAGGGTACGGGTGGGGGGACAATGAGCAGTACTTC.

The chain is built from TRBV6-5 and TRBJ1-4; the D is unclear. The CDR3 runs 15 residues. Trimming took 2 bases from V and 6 from J, leaving 13 bases between them. Germline assignment: CDR1 MNHEY and CDR2 SVGAGI. CDR3: CASSYGGYEDEKLFF. DNA of the CDR3: TGTGCCAGCAGTTACGGTGGATACGAAGATGAAAAACTGTTTTTT.

This clonotype was recorded a few times. V and J are TRBV20-1 and TRBJ1-6; D remains ambiguous. Germline assignment: CDR1 DFQATT and CDR2 SNEGSKA (reference sequence). Trimming stripped 1 base from V and 8 bases from J, with 12 bases between. There are 14 residues in the CDR3. The CDR3 sequence: CSARVGVDDSPLHF. In DNA, the CDR3 is TGCAGTGCTAGAGTTGGAGTAGATGATTCACCCCTCCACTTT.

The chain links TRBV20-1 to TRBJ2-7, with 7 bases identical to TRBD1. This CDR3 contains 14 residues. The germline V gene encodes CDR1 DFQATT and CDR2 SNEGSKA (reference sequence). With V trimmed by 6 bases and J by 1 base, 9 bases remained unmatched. The CDR3 nucleotides are TGCAGTGCCAGACCCGGACAGGCATCCTACGAGCAGTACTTC. Amino acids: CSARPGQASYEQYF.

This clonotype was seen only a few times. The rearrangement uses TRBV4-3 and TRBJ2-3; D perhaps matches TRBD1 (5 bases). CDR3 length: 15 amino acids. Trimming removed 0 bases at V and 4 bases at J, with 11 bases between. Germline values: CDR1 LGHNA, CDR2 YSLEER. CDR3 region: CASSQDVTDPDTQYF. The CDR3 DNA follows: TGCGCCAGCAGCCAAGATGTGACAGACCCAGATACGCAGTATTTT.

This clonotype was counted between two and nine times. The chain uses TRBV20-1 and TRBJ2-1; no definite D call. The V and J ends lost 6 bases and 5 bases respectively, with 5 bases between them. Germline V gene data show CDR1 as DFQATT and CDR2 as SNEGSKA (reference sequence). CDR3 length: 10 amino acids. The CDR3 region is CSAINNEQFF. Here the CDR3 DNA reads TGCAGTGCCATAAACAATGAGCAGTTCTTC.

The rearrangement links TRBV27 to TRBJ2-7; D may be TRBD1 or TRBD2 (6 bases each). Germline CDR1 reads MNHEY; CDR2 reads SMNVEV (reference sequence). The CDR3 is 14 amino acids. Trimming removed 5 bases from V and 3 bases from J, with 14 bases in between. The CDR3 region has the DNA TGTGCCAGCAGTGTAGGCAGGGGAGGCTACGAGCAGTACTTC. It specifies CASSVGRGGYEQYF.

This clonotype occurred a few times. The rearrangement uses TRBV6-4 and TRBJ2-3, with 9 bases lining up with TRBD2. This CDR3 is 15 amino acids long. Trimming cost V 6 bases and J 4 bases; bases outside gene matches: 8. Per germline, CDR1 MRHNA and CDR2 SNTAGT. CDR3 amino acids: CASSLSGGTPDTQYF. CDR3 nucleotides: TGTGCCAGCAGCCTTAGCGGGGGCACCCCAGATACGCAGTATTTT.

As DNA, the CDR3 is TGTGCCAGCGGCGACAACTACGAGCAGTACTTC. This encodes CASGDNYEQYF. V and J are TRBV3-1 and TRBJ2-7; D uncertain. Germline loops: CDR1 LGHDT, CDR2 YNNKEL (reference sequence). The germline V and J ends were trimmed by 8 bases and 3 bases, with 8 bases remaining between them. The CDR3 extends over 11 amino acids.

This chain joins TRBV20-1 and TRBJ2-7; D may correspond to TRBD1 or TRBD2 (5 bases each). The V end lost 1 base, the J end lost 6 bases, and 10 bases lay between the germline ends. CDR3 length: 12 amino acids. The germline CDR1 and CDR2 sequences are DFQATT and SNEGSKA (reference sequence). DNA for the CDR3: TGCAGTGCTAGAGGAGGGACCAGCGAGCAGTACTTC. Protein sequence: CSARGGTSEQYF.

The V call is TRBV6-4, the J call TRBJ2-1; 10 bases are shared with TRBD2. Looked up from germline, CDR1 is MRHNA and CDR2 is SNTAGT. The CDR3 is made up of 15 amino acids. V lost 4 bases and J lost 5; bases outside the gene matches: 5. For the CDR3, the DNA is TGTGCCAGCAGTGTAGCGGGGGGACTTAACAATGAGCAGTTCTTC. Its translation: CASSVAGGLNNEQFF.

Concerning this clonotype itself: An end of the junction does not agree with germline; a read error may underlie this. The chain uses TRBV7-8 and TRBJ2-1, with 8 bases fitting TRBD2. The germline V gene encodes CDR1 SGHVS and CDR2 FQNEAQ. The CDR3 extends over 18 amino acids. CDR3 bases: TGTGCCAGCAGCTTACTGGTAGCGGGGTCTAGCTCCTGCAATGAGCAGTTCTTC. Its protein product is CASSLLVAGSSSCNEQFF.

The chain employs TRBV7-2 and TRBJ2-3; no firm D call. There are 14 residues in the CDR3. The V gene's germline CDR1 is SGHTA and CDR2 FQGNSA. Trimming removed 6 bases at V and 2 bases at J, with 12 bases between. The CDR3 is CASSDPTATDTQYF. Written as DNA, the CDR3 is TGTGCCAGCAGTGACCCTACGGCCACAGATACGCAGTATTTT.

This clonotype was seen only a few times. The V and J genes are TRBV14 and TRBJ2-3; D possibly corresponds to TRBD1 (5 bases). V dropped 5 bases and J dropped 5 bases, with 11 bases sitting between them. There are 13 residues in the CDR3. CDR1 and CDR2 (germline): SGHDN, FVKESK. The CDR3 bases are TGTGCCAGCAGCGGCAGGGTGGTAGATACGCAGTATTTT. Translating gives CASSGRVVDTQYF.

The chain combines TRBV7-9 with TRBJ2-1; D perhaps matches TRBD2 (6 bases). The germline V gene has CDR1 SEHNR and CDR2 FQNEAQ (reference sequence). Trimming cost V 3 bases and J 1 base, with 22 bases left between them. The CDR3 is 19 residues long. CDR3 loop: CASSLGGVVGPRSYNEQFF. CDR3 nucleotides: TGTGCCAGCAGCTTGGGCGGGGTGGTCGGGCCTCGTTCCTACAATGAGCAGTTCTTC.

The chain joins TRBV5-5 to TRBJ2-7; D is uncertain. This CDR3 is built from 15 residues. Trimming shortened V by 0 bases and J by 0 bases, and 10 bases separated the two germline ends. From germline, CDR1 is SGHKS and CDR2 YYEKEE (reference sequence). CDR3 nucleotides: TGTGCCAGCAGCTTGGACCAGGCCAGCTCCTACGAGCAGTACTTC. This translates into CASSLDQASSYEQYF.

The chain employs TRBV28 and TRBJ1-5; D unresolved. Germline CDR1 reads MDHEN; CDR2 reads SYDVKM. V gave up 3 bases and J gave up 3 bases, with 12 bases separating them. CDR3 length: 15 amino acids. CDR3 DNA: TGTGCCAGCAGTTTTATTATGGGTTCCAATCAGCCCCAGCATTTT. Translating it yields CASSFIMGSNQPQHF.

The table lists this clonotype with a few counts. The chain links TRBV18 to TRBJ2-5, with 10 bases aligning to TRBD2. The length of the CDR3 is 17 residues. The germline gives CDR1 KGHSH, CDR2 LQKENI. V was clipped by 2 bases and J by 0 bases; unmatched bases: 6. The CDR3 loop is CASSPRLAGDYQETQYF. The DNA for the CDR3 is TGTGCCAGCTCACCAAGGCTAGCGGGGGACTACCAAGAGACCCAGTACTTC.